Listed here is a single T cell receptor (beta chain). The antigen remains undetermined. Trimming stripped 7 bases from V and 1 base from J, with 13 bases between. This CDR3 contains 13 residues. The germline CDR1 and CDR2 sequences are SQVTM and ANQGSEA. The use of a sample-barcoded 5' primer and a J-beta primer mix characterized a second PCR of about 6 to 12 cycles. TCRdb re-derived calls from the 5' RACE reads in MiXCR, one entry per CDR3 protein. The repertoire holds hundreds of thousands of distinct CDR3 sequences, approximately 60% seen once, with under 30% in the top ten. Every sample yielded at least 6 million isolated PBMCs. This sample was taken from a study of blood T cells in healthy people across ages. General study points: Diversity figures derived from one million T cells were judged to underestimate the true value.

V gene TRBV29-1 combines with J gene TRBJ2-5; possibly TRBD1 for D (6 bases). The specimen sequenced was blood. The sequence came from a middle-aged man in good health. CDR3 loop: CSAFQGPQETQYF. As DNA, the CDR3 is TGCAGCGCCTTTCAGGGGCCCCAAGAGACCCAGTACTTC.